In this sample, the clone carrying this T cell receptor beta chain turned up a few times. The antigen remains undetermined. The data were obtained in a study of cytomegalovirus exposure and HLA in healthy donors. General observations from the study: With DRB1 most and HLA-C fewest, TCR association rates differed between HLA loci in a later analysis. It was 150 or so TCR beta chains that were listed as cytomegalovirus-associated.

Germline V CDR1 and CDR2: SGHTA, FQGTGA. V was clipped by 1 base and J by 7 bases, with 8 bases between them. CDR3 length: 14 amino acids. The PCR made use of 60 Vbeta and 13 Jbeta primers. Authors' data handling: An analysis that came later counted 60 million to 80 million unique TCR beta chains, roughly 11 million shared. Sequenced by immunoSEQ multiplex PCR; TCRdb stores in-frame clones only, minus some. Clone size and the V and J calls come from that table; the DNA yielded D and trimming. Of more than 100,000 clones listed, about three quarters are singletons. The study sampled nominally healthy donors, though unrecorded immune exposures were likely.

This rearrangement joins TRBV7-3 to TRBJ1-6; D is unclear. This TCR was sampled from a woman aged 40 to 55 in good health and CMV-seropositive. The sequencing input was PBMCs. This CDR3 reads CASSLRGPNSPLHF. The CDR3 coding sequence is TGTGCCAGCAGCTTAAGAGGGCCCAATTCACCCCTCCACTTT.